The entry below gives a single TCR beta chain sequence along with its context. Its target is not known. These data belong to a study of vaccination and CD4 T cells after COVID-19. Study at large: Two doses of either BNT162b2 or mRNA-1273 vaccine went to participants. SARS-CoV-2, HCoV-NL63, HCoV-OC43 and HCoV-229E supplied the overlapping spike peptides used to stimulate cells. With a range of 35 to 161, the median interval from diagnosis to drawing post-COVID samples was about 100 days.

The treatment denotes: roughly 11-day PBMC culture with coronavirus spike peptide pools or control peptides (ViraFEST assay). Sequencing of the DNA from cultured CD4+ T cells was carried out with the Oncomine TCR Beta short-read assay. Genomic DNA was isolated from CD4+ T cells that had been cultured. TCRdb used MiXCR to reprocess the PCR reads, holding one entry per CDR3 protein. The sample records more than 10,000 distinct CDR3 sequences, approximately 52% being singletons. Germline V lookup: CDR1 LNHNV, CDR2 YYDKDF (reference sequence). V was pared by 1 base and J by 4 bases, with 12 bases of the junction left unmatched. The CDR3 is made up of 17 amino acids.

The chain uses TRBV15 and TRBJ2-5, with 7 bases identical to TRBD2. Material for sequencing was CD4+ T cells from blood, cultured in vitro. This TCR came from a human donor who had recovered from COVID-19. DNA for the CDR3: TGTGCCACCAGCAGAGTCATAGGCGGGAGTGGGGCAGAGACCCAGTACTTC. The encoded protein is CATSRVIGGSGAETQYF.